The 11 T cell receptor beta chains in this list originate from one sample, sequenced in a study of blood T cell repertoires in COVID-19. Sequencing was performed with immunoSEQ multiplex PCR; in TCRdb, only in-frame clones are kept and a portion is missing. The sample gives 50,000 or so clones, roughly 82% of which show up once; 7.3% is in the top ten. Input material: peripheral blood. The receptors here all came from a man aged 35 to 55 with acute or convalescent COVID-19.

In this sample, this clone turned up once. The chain combines TRBV30 with TRBJ2-1; 8 bases match TRBD2. The V gene's germline CDR1 is GTSNPN and CDR2 SVGIG (reference sequence). The CDR3 is 15 amino acids. V lost 0 bases to trimming and J lost 3 bases; unmatched junction nucleotides: 4. The CDR3, as DNA: TGTGCCTGGAGTGTACGGGCGGGGGGCTACAATGAGCAGTTCTTC. Translation gives CAWSVRAGGYNEQFF.

The V and J genes are TRBV19 and TRBJ2-5, with D possibly matching TRBD2 (5 bases). The CDR3 has 17 residues. Trimming left V 3 bases short and J 5 bases short, with 22 bases between. Germline values: CDR1 LNHDA, CDR2 SQIVND (reference sequence). CDR3 DNA sequence: TGTGCCAGTAGTATCATTAGCGCAGTCGGTTCGCTGGAGACCCAGTACTTC. This translates into CASSIISAVGSLETQYF. The whole variable domain, filled in from reference TRBV19 and TRBJ2-5, reads DGGITQSPKYLFRKEGQNVTLSCEQNLNHDAMYWYRQDPGQGLRLIYYSQIVNDFQKGDIAEGYSVSREKKESFPLTVTSAQKNPTAFYLCASSIISAVGSLETQYFGPGTRLLVL.

The chain joins TRBV15 to TRBJ2-1, with 7 positions matching TRBD2. The V segment lost 0 bases and the J segment 3 bases; nucleotides outside the gene matches: 2. This CDR3 contains 15 residues. Germline assignment: CDR1 LNHNV and CDR2 YYDKDF (reference sequence). CDR3 protein: CATSREAGDYNEQFF. The CDR3 region has the DNA TGTGCCACCAGCAGAGAGGCGGGGGACTACAATGAGCAGTTCTTC.

The V call is TRBV7-2, the J call TRBJ1-5; no clear D gene. This CDR3 contains 14 residues. Germline CDR1 SGHTA, CDR2 FQGNSA. The V and J ends lost 1 base and 7 bases respectively, with 11 bases between them. As DNA, the CDR3 is TGTGCCAGCAGCTTAGTAGAGGGAGTCCAGCCCCAGCATTTT. Translated, it gives CASSLVEGVQPQHF.

The gene calls are TRBV19 and TRBJ1-5, with D unresolved. V was trimmed by 3 bases and J by 6 bases, leaving 9 bases between them. CDR3 length: 13 residues. The germline gives CDR1 LNHDA, CDR2 SQIVND (reference sequence). The CDR3 nucleotides are TGTGCCAGTAGTATTGTCGAGTCTCAGCCCCAGCATTTT. This encodes CASSIVESQPQHF.

The chain combines TRBV29-1 with TRBJ1-1; D might be TRBD1 (6 bases). V lost 8 bases to trimming and J lost 5 bases, with 18 bases between them. CDR1 and CDR2 from the germline V gene are SQVTM and ANQGSEA. CDR3 size: 13 residues. CDR3 loop: CSLRDRQGTEAFF. CDR3 DNA: TGCAGCCTCCGCGACAGGCAGGGGACTGAAGCTTTCTTT.

This chain joins TRBV30 and TRBJ1-3; tentatively, D is TRBD1 (5 bases). CDR1 and CDR2 (germline): GTSNPN, SVGIG (reference sequence). V was clipped by 1 base and J by 0 bases, with 10 bases between them. The CDR3 extends over 15 amino acids. CDR3 sequence: CAWSGPTVSGNTIYF. The CDR3 bases are TGTGCCTGGAGTGGCCCGACAGTCTCTGGAAACACCATATATTTT.

This clone is labeled medium-sized. The CDR3 reads CASRPDGRNSPLHF. Written as DNA, the CDR3 is TGTGCCAGCAGACCGGACGGGAGGAATTCACCCCTCCACTTT. The chain has TRBV11-2 and TRBJ1-6, with D hard to call. The V gene lost 6 bases and the J gene lost 7 bases, with 13 bases spanning the gap. The CDR3 runs to 14 residues. Per the germline V gene, CDR1 is SGHAT and CDR2 is FQNNGV.

As for this clone: The junction departs from germline at one end; a sequencing error may be responsible. This sequence joins TRBV6-5 and TRBJ1-2, with D possibly matching TRBD1 (5 bases). This CDR3 contains 12 residues. Germline V CDR1 and CDR2: MNHEY, SVGAGI. This chain's CDR3 is CAGRRQFYGYTF. The CDR3 coding sequence is TGTGCCGGCAGGAGACAGTTCTATGGCTACACCTTC.

This sequence joins TRBV28 and TRBJ1-5, with D tentatively TRBD1 (5 bases). V lost 9 bases and J 0 bases, leaving 6 bases between the germline ends. Germline V gene sequence: CDR1 MDHEN, CDR2 SYDVKM. The CDR3 spans 12 residues. The CDR3 loop reads CASRGSNQPQHF. CDR3 DNA: TGTGCCAGTAGGGGTAGCAATCAGCCCCAGCATTTT.

The chain uses TRBV6-6 and TRBJ1-2, with TRBD1 identical over 12 bases. CDR3 size: 17 residues. Losses at the gene ends were 5 bases for V and 0 bases for J; bases not matched to a gene: 7. The germline V gene has CDR1 MNHNY and CDR2 SVGAGI (reference sequence). The CDR3, as DNA: TGTGCCAGCAGTCTGAAGGGACAGGGGGCGCCTAACTATGGCTACACCTTC. Its protein product is CASSLKGQGAPNYGYTF.